This T cell receptor beta chain was profiled in a study of cytomegalovirus exposure and HLA in healthy donors. Study conclusions and caveats: Relative to the 666-donor mean, N-insertions were reportedly fewer in an Asian-associated ancestry cluster in a later analysis.

There are a few counts of this clone. Its antigen is still unknown. Healthy bone marrow donors made up the donor group. 13 Jbeta primers and 60 Vbeta primers were used for the PCR. Clones were read by immunoSEQ multiplex PCR, and TCRdb kept only the in-frame ones, dropping some. The table records about 120,000 clones, 8.5% to 9% of them present only once. The CDR3 extends over 17 amino acids. Germline V gene data show CDR1 as SGHRS and CDR2 as YFSETQ. Unmatched junction bases numbered 8, after V lost 5 bases and J lost 0 bases. What was sequenced was PBMCs. The receptor was isolated from a woman aged 40 to 55 in good health and CMV-seropositive. The V gene is TRBV5-1, the J gene TRBJ1-4, with TRBD1 matching 9 bases. CDR3 sequence: CASRSGQGHATNEKLFF. CDR3 sequence (DNA): TGCGCCAGCAGGTCCGGACAGGGGCACGCAACTAATGAAAAACTGTTTTTT.